This paragraph covers one T cell receptor (beta chain) sequence. Its antigen is unknown. Losses at the gene ends were 4 bases for V and 3 bases for J; bases not matched to a gene: 15. The CDR3 sequence is 18 residues long. CDR1 is KGHSH and CDR2 is LQKENI in the germline V gene. This record belongs to a study of a mutant IDH1 vaccine in newly diagnosed glioma. Study background: During weeks 1, 3, 5, 7, 11, 15, 19 and 23, patients received eight vaccinations. Of the patients given treatment, about 62% were male and approximately 38% were female, and a mean age of around 44 years was recorded. In some groups vaccination began 4-6 weeks post-radiotherapy; others received it with temozolomide. Beforehand, treatment had been radiotherapy, temozolomide, or both; the majority received both.

Measured with immunoSEQ multiplex PCR; TCRdb has only the in-frame clones, and not every one. The table records approximately 50,000 clones, approximately 87% of them present only once. Indicated time point: week 23, last vaccination. Vaccination comprised doses that each held 300 ug of mutant IDH1 20-mer peptide, plus topical imiquimod. This TCR was sampled from a man between 35 and 55 years old with glioma. The source was PBMCs, collected from a glioma patient whose treatment included an IDH1 peptide vaccine. The gene calls are TRBV18 and TRBJ2-4; 7 positions agree with TRBD1. The CDR3 DNA reads as TGTGCCAGCTCACTGACCTTGACAGGGACCGAAGGCAAAAACATTCAGTACTTC. As protein: CASSLTLTGTEGKNIQYF.